This T cell receptor (beta chain) is from a study of blood T cell repertoires in COVID-19. Whole-study context: The United States, Italy and Spain were the sources of the acute and convalescent COVID-19 samples.

Profiling relied on immunoSEQ multiplex PCR, and the TCRdb table lists in-frame clones only, not all of them. The sample has 170,000 or so clones; 70% to 90% are singletons. The CDR3 has 11 amino acids. V lost 5 bases and J 2 bases, leaving 3 bases between the germline ends. Germline assignment: CDR1 SEHNR and CDR2 FQNEAQ (reference sequence). This TCR came from a man aged 60 to 75 with COVID-19, enrolled during active disease. Sample: peripheral blood. The chain employs TRBV7-9 and TRBJ2-5; D uncertain. CDR3 DNA sequence: TGTGCCAGCAGCGTACAAGAGACCCAGTACTTC. This encodes CASSVQETQYF.